The 5 T cell receptor beta chains given below trace back to one sample, sequenced in a study of CD8+ T cells in alopecia areata. The sequencing template was cDNA reverse transcribed from extracted RNA. TCRdb keeps only in-frame clones here, not all; method: immunoSEQ multiplex PCR. The data contain over 15,000 clones, about 70% of them singletons. Collection of lesional scalp punch biopsies and peripheral blood was performed in alopecia areata patients. The sequencing used skin, collected at week 0. The receptor source for this set is a human donor with alopecia areata.

CDR3 in amino acids: CASSRDRPNTEAFF. CDR3 DNA sequence: TGTGCCAGCTCACGCGACAGACCGAACACTGAAGCTTTCTTT. The chain carries TRBV18 and TRBJ1-1, with TRBD1 as a possible D gene (5 bases). Germline-derived CDR1 and CDR2 are KGHSH and LQKENI. V lost 4 bases, J lost 1 base, and 10 bases lay in between. This CDR3 has 14 amino acids.

The J gene is TRBJ2-7, the V gene TRBV7-9, with 7 bases matching TRBD1. Losses at the gene ends were 4 bases for V and 0 bases for J; bases not matched to a gene: 12. The germline gives CDR1 SEHNR, CDR2 FQNEAQ (reference sequence). The CDR3 runs to 17 residues. The CDR3 nucleotides are TGTGCCAGCAGCTCCCCAATACAGGGGATCGCCTCCTACGAGCAGTACTTC. Translating it yields CASSSPIQGIASYEQYF.

The J gene is TRBJ2-5, the V gene TRBV6-5, with a weak D call TRBD1 (7 bases). Trimming took 3 bases from V and 2 from J, leaving 16 bases between them. CDR1 and CDR2 from the germline V gene are MNHEY and SVGAGI. The length of the CDR3 is 16 residues. Here the CDR3 reads CASSYSGGGRQETQYF. CDR3 DNA: TGTGCCAGCAGTTATAGCGGAGGGGGCCGACAAGAGACCCAGTACTTC.

This chain joins TRBV7-6 and TRBJ2-7; D possibly corresponds to TRBD1 (6 bases). V shed 6 bases and J shed 5 bases, with 17 bases lying between them. The CDR3 has 14 residues. Looked up from germline, CDR1 is SGHVS and CDR2 is FNYEAQ. The CDR3 DNA follows: TGTGCCAGCAGGGGAATACAGGGTCGGGACGAGCAGTACTTC. Translation: CASRGIQGRDEQYF.

The chain links TRBV6-5 to TRBJ2-7; 11 bases map to TRBD2. The CDR3 totals 16 residues. The germline gives CDR1 MNHEY, CDR2 SVGAGI. V shed 0 bases, J shed 3 bases, and the junction held 4 bases outside the gene matches. The DNA of the CDR3 is TGTGCCAGCAGTTACTCTTTAGCGGGGGGGCTCTACGAGCAGTACTTC. It translates to CASSYSLAGGLYEQYF.